The clone carrying this T cell receptor (beta chain) has just one count. The antigen remains undetermined. This entry comes from a study of shared clonotypes between healthy human individuals. Broader study findings: Non-shared clonotypes displayed generation probabilities falling below those of clonotypes present in all four donors.

The repertoire was sequenced with immunoSEQ multiplex PCR; TCRdb's copy has only in-frame clones and lacks some. The sample carries 2 million to 3 million clones, 93% recorded once. V dropped 2 bases and J dropped 5; count of bases not matched to a gene: 7. The CDR3 extends over 15 amino acids. Germline CDR1 and CDR2: LGHNA and YSLEER. Specimen: naive CD4+ T cells from PBMCs. Subset: CD45RA+ positively selected. This TCR was recovered from a man aged 18 to 30 in good health. Some clones in this sample may be carry-over from other donors' samples. This rearrangement joins TRBV4-3 to TRBJ2-7; 9 nucleotides agree with TRBD1. In DNA, the CDR3 is TGCGCCAGCAGCCAACAGGACAGGGGTGGCCACGAGCAGTACTTC. Protein sequence: CASSQQDRGGHEQYF.